Given below is one TCR beta chain in context. Its antigen remains unknown. These data come from a study of blood T cells in healthy people across ages. Whole-study results and caveats: Estimates of total diversity, which came from one million sequenced T cells, were considered to be underestimates. Whereas aged donors had fewer naive CD4+ cells, long-lived donors had more of them and higher diversity. With age, beta diversity per million T cells declined roughly linearly, significantly by 40. It was not possible, with unsorted PBMCs, to conclusively compare naive and antigen-experienced cells.

A J-beta primer mix and a sample-barcoded 5' primer were used in a second PCR of roughly 6 to 12 cycles. TCRdb recomputed calls from the 5' RACE reads with MiXCR, one row per CDR3 protein. This table has hundreds of thousands of distinct CDR3 sequences, around 48% appearing once. V was pared by 4 bases and J by 7 bases, with 5 bases of the junction left unmatched. Germline V lookup: CDR1 DFQATT, CDR2 SNEGSKA (reference sequence). This CDR3 has 13 amino acids. This chain joins TRBV20-1 and TRBJ2-3, with 10 bases lining up with TRBD2. The source of this sequence is a man aged 30 to 45 in good health. Sequenced: blood. CDR3 region: CSAIGTSDNTQYF. CDR3 DNA: TGCAGTGCTATAGGGACTAGCGATAATACGCAGTATTTT.